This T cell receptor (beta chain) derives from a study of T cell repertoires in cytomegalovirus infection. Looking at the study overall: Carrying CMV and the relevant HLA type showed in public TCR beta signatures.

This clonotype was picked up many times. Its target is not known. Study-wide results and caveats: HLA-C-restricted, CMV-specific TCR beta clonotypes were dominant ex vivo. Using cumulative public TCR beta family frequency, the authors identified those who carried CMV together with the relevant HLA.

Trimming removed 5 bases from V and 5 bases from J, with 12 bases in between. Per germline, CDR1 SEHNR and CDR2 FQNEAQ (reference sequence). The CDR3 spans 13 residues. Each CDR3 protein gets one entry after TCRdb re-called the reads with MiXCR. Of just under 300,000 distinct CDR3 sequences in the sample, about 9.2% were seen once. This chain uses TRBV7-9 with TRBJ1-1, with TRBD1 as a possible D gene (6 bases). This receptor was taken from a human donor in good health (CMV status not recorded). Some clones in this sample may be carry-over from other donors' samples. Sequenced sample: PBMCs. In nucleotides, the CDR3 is TGTGCCAGCAGCCTACTAGGGGGGACTGAAGCTTTCTTT. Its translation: CASSLLGGTEAFF.